The sequence of this T cell receptor (beta chain) was determined in a study of blood T cell repertoires in COVID-19. Across the whole study: Whether acute or convalescent, the COVID-19 samples came from the United States, Italy and Spain.

Original processing methods: Counts of nucleated cells, estimated from reference gene primer amplification, were obtained. The data were produced by immunoSEQ multiplex PCR, yet TCRdb's version contains in-frame clones alone and is incomplete. The DNA gave D and trimming, while V, J and clone size come from that table. The sample gives 250,000 to 300,000 clones, 80% to 90% of which show up once; 4.1% is in the top ten. Participants' reported clinical history set cohort assignment. The CDR3 contains 13 residues. The V gene lost 3 bases and the J gene lost 7 bases, with 10 bases spanning the gap. Germline assignment: CDR1 SQVTM and CDR2 ANQGSEA.

The sequence was collected from a man younger than 45 with acute COVID-19. The chain combines TRBV29-1 with TRBJ1-6, with no clear D. Sequencing was carried out using PBMCs or T cells enriched from blood (not recorded which). The CDR3, as DNA: TGCAGCGTTGATGAGGATGGGAATTCACCCCTCCACTTT. Protein product: CSVDEDGNSPLHF. Full variable domain (outside the CDR3, taken from reference TRBV29-1 and TRBJ1-6): SAVISQKPSRDICQRGTSLTIQCQVDSQVTMMFWYRQQPGQSLTLIATANQGSEATYESGFVIDKFPISRPNLTFSTLTVSNMSPEDSSIYLCSVDEDGNSPLHFGNGTRLTVT.